This T cell receptor (beta chain) comes out of a study of immune evolution from preneoplasia to lung adenocarcinoma. Study conclusions and caveats: Normal lung had the highest top T cell clone frequencies.

Worth noting for this clone: Its specificity is not known.

The CDR3 sequence is 14 residues long. In germline, CDR1 is GTSNPN, CDR2 SVGIG (reference sequence). V was clipped by 5 bases and J by 4 bases; unmatched bases: 8. The protocol was immunoSEQ multiplex PCR, while the TCRdb copy is restricted to in-frame clones and leaves out a portion. The sample has under 7,000 clones, around 79% seen once. Between about 2014 and 2018, patients underwent resection in Japan or China. The TCR sequence derives from a person aged 60 to 80 with lung adenocarcinoma. Sequencing was carried out using FFPE minimally invasive lung adenocarcinoma tissue. J is TRBJ1-5 and V is TRBV30, with TRBD1 matching 7 bases. The CDR3 spells CAWAGRGRNQPQHF. CDR3 in DNA: TGTGCCTGGGCGGGGAGGGGGCGGAATCAGCCCCAGCATTTT.